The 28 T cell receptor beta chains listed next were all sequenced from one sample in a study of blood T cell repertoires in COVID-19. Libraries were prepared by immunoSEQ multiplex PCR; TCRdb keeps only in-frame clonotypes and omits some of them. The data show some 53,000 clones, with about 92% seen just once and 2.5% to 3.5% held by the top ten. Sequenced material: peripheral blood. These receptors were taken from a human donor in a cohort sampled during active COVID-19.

The DNA of the CDR3 is TGTGCCATCAGCCTTAGCACCCGGGAAACAGATACGCAGTATTTT. This gives the protein CAISLSTRETDTQYF. This chain connects TRBV10-3 to TRBJ2-3, with D possibly being TRBD2 (5 bases). Trimming pared 6 bases from V and 3 bases from J, leaving 16 bases between. CDR1 is ENHRY, CDR2 SYGVKD, per germline. The CDR3 loop spans 15 amino acids.

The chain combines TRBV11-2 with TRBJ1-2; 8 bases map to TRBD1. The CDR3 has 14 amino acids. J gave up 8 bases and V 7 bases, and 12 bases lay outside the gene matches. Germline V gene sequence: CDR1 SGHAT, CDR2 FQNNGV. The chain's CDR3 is CASTLMGQADGYTF. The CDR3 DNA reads TGTGCCAGCACCCTAATGGGACAGGCGGACGGCTACACCTTC.

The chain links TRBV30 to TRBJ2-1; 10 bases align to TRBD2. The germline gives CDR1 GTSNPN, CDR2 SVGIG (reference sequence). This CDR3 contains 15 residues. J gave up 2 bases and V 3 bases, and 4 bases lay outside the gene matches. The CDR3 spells CAWSSSGSPYNEQFF. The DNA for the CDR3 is TGTGCCTGGAGCTCTAGCGGGAGCCCCTACAATGAGCAGTTCTTC.

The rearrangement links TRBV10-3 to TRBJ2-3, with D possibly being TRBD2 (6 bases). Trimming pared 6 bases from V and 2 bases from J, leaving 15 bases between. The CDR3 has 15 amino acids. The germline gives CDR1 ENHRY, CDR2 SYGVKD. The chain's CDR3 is CAIRPTSTLTDTQYF. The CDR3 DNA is TGTGCCATCAGGCCGACTAGTACCCTCACAGATACGCAGTATTTT.

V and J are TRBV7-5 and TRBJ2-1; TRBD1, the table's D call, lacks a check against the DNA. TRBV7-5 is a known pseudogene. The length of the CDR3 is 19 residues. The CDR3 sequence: CVRSSMRGTEEHSYNEQFF. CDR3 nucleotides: TGTGTCAGAAGCTCTATGAGGGGGACAGAGGAACACTCCTACAATGAGCAGTTCTTC.

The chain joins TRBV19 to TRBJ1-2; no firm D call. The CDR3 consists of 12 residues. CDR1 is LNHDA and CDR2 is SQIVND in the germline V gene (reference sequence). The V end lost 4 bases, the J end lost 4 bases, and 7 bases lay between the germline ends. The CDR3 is CASSKAAYGYTF. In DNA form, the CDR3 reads TGTGCCAGTAGTAAGGCGGCCTATGGCTACACCTTC.

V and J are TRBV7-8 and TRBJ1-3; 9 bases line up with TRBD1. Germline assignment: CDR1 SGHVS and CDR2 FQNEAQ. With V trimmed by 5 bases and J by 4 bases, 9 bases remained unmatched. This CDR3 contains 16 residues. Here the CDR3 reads CASSERDRVKGNTIYF. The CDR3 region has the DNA TGTGCCAGCAGCGAAAGGGACAGGGTGAAAGGAAACACCATATATTTT. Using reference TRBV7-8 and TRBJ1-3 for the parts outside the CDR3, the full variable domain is GAGVSQSPRYKVAKRGQDVALRCDPISGHVSLFWYQQALGQGPEFLTYFQNEAQLDKSGLPSDRFFAERPEGSVSTLKIQRTQQEDSAVYLCASSERDRVKGNTIYFGEGSWLTVV.

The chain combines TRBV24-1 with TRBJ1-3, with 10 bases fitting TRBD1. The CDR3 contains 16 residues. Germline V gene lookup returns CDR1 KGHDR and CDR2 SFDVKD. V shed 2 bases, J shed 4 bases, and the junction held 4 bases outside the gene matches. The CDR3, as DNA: TGTGCCACCAGTGATTCGGGACAGGGGACGGGAAACACCATATATTTT. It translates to CATSDSGQGTGNTIYF.

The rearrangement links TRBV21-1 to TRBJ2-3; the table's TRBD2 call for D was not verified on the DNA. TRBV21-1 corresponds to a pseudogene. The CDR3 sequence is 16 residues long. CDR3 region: CASSPLAGGRTDTQYF. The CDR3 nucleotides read TGTGCCAGCTCTCCACTAGCGGGAGGGCGGACAGATACGCAGTATTTT.

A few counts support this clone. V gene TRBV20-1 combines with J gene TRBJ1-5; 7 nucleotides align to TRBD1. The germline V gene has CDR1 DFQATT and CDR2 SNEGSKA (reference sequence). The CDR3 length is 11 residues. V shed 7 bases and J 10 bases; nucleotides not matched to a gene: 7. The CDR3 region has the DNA TGCAGTGGGACAGGCTGGGCACCCCAGCATTTT. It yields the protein CSGTGWAPQHF.

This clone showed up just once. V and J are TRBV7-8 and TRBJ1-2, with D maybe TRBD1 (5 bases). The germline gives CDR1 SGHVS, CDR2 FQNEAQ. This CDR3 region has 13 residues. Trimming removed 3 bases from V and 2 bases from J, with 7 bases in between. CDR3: CASSFNRNYGYTF. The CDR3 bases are TGTGCCAGCAGCTTCAACAGGAACTATGGCTACACCTTC.

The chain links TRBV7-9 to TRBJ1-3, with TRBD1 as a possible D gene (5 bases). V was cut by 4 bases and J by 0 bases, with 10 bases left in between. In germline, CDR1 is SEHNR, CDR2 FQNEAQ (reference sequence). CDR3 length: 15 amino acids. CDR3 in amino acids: CASSSGGNSGNTIYF. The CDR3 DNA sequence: TGTGCCAGCAGCTCGGGGGGAAACTCTGGAAACACCATATATTTT.

In DNA form, the CDR3 reads TGTGCCATCCACGGGGGGGGAAGTGGCACCGGGGAGCTGTTTTTT. It specifies CAIHGGGSGTGELFF. The gene calls are TRBV28 and TRBJ2-2; 8 nucleotides agree with TRBD2. CDR1 MDHEN and CDR2 SYDVKM come from the germline V gene. Losses at the gene ends were 10 bases for V and 4 bases for J; bases not matched to a gene: 11. The CDR3 has 15 residues.

CDR3 in DNA: TGTGCCAGCAGTACACAGAGGGGGCGCATGACCGCCTACGAGCAGTACTTC. Translating gives CASSTQRGRMTAYEQYF. This sequence joins TRBV2 and TRBJ2-7; 7 positions agree with TRBD1. The V and J ends lost 5 bases and 2 bases, in that order; junction bases with no gene match: 15. This CDR3 region has 17 residues. The germline CDR1 and CDR2 sequences are SNHLY and FYNNEI.

The chain's CDR3 is CASSTDSYGEKLFF. The CDR3 DNA is TGTGCCAGTAGTACTGACTCCTACGGCGAAAAACTGTTTTTT. The rearrangement links TRBV19 to TRBJ1-4; the D is unclear. The CDR3 is 14 amino acids. Germline values: CDR1 LNHDA, CDR2 SQIVND (reference sequence). Trimming stripped 4 bases from V and 8 bases from J, with 14 bases between.

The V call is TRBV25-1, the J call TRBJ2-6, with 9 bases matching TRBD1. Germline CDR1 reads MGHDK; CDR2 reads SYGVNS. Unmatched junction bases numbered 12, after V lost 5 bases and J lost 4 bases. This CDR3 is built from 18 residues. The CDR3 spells CASSTRRDRVKGANVLTF. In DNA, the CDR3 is TGTGCCAGCAGTACCAGAAGGGACAGGGTGAAAGGGGCCAACGTCCTGACTTTC.

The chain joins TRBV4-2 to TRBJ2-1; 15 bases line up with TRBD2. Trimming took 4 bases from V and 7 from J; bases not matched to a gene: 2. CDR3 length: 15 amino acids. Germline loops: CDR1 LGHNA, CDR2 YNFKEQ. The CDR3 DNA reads TGTGCCAGCAGCCGAGGGACTAGCGGGAGGAATGAGCAGTTCTTC. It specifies CASSRGTSGRNEQFF.

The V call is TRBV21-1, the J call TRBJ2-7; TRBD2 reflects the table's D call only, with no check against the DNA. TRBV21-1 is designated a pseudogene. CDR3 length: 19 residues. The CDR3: CASSKVQKWTSGASYEQYF. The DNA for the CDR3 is TGTGCCAGCAGCAAAGTACAAAAATGGACTAGCGGCGCCTCCTACGAGCAGTACTTC.

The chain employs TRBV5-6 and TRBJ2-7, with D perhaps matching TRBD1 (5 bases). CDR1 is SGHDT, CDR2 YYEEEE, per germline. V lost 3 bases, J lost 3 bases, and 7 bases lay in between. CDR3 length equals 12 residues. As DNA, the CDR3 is TGTGCCAGCAGCTGGGGCTTCTACGAGCAGTACTTC. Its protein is CASSWGFYEQYF.

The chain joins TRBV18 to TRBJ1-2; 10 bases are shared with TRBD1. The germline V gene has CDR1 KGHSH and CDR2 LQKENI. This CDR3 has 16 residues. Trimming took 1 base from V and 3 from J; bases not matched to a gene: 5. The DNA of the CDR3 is TGTGCCAGCTCACCACGGGACAGGGGCGCCCACTATGGCTACACCTTC. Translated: CASSPRDRGAHYGYTF.

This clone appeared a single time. CDR3 coding DNA: TGTGCCAGCAGTTACGCAGGATGGAATGAGCAGTTCTTC. As protein: CASSYAGWNEQFF. The V and J genes are TRBV6-5 and TRBJ2-1; D is undetermined. The V and J ends lost 2 bases and 7 bases respectively, with 9 bases between them. The CDR3 sequence is 13 residues long. From germline, CDR1 is MNHEY and CDR2 SVGAGI.

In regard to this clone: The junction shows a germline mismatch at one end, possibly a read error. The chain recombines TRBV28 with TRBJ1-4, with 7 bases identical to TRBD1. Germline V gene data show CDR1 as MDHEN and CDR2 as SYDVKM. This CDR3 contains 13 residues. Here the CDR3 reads CASSLTQDRRGVF. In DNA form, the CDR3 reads TGTGCCAGCAGTTTAACCCAGGACAGGCGTGGAGTATTT.

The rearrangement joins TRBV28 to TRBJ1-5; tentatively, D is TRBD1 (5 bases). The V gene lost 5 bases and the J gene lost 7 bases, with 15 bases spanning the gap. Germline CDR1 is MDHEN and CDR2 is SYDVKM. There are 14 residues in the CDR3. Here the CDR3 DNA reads TGTGCCAGCAGTCTTTACCAGGGAGGGCAGCCCCAGCATTTT. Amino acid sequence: CASSLYQGGQPQHF.

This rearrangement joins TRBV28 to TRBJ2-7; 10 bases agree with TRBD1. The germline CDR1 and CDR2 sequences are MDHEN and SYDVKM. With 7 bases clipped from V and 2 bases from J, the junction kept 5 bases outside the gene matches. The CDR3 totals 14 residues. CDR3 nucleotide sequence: TGTGCCAGCATAGACAGGGGGCTTACCTACGAGCAGTACTTC. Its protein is CASIDRGLTYEQYF.

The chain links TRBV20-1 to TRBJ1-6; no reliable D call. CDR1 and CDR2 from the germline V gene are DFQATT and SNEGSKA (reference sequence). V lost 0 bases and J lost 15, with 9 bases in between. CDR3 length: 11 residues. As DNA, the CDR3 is TGCAGTGCTAGAGATAACCCAGGCCTCCACTTT. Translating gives CSARDNPGLHF.

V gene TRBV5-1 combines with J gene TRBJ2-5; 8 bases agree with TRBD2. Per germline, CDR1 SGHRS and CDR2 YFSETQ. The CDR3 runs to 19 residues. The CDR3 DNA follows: TGCGCGAGCTCCCCTAGCCTAGCCCTCACCAGCGGGAGTGGGGAGACCCAGTACTTC. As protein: CASSPSLALTSGSGETQYF.

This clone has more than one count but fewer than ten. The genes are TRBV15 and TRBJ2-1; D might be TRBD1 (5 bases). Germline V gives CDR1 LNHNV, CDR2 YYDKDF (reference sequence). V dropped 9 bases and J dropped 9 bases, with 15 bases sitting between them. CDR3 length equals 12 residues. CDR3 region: CATGVFLSEQFF. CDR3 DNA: TGTGCCACAGGGGTGTTCTTAAGTGAGCAGTTCTTC.

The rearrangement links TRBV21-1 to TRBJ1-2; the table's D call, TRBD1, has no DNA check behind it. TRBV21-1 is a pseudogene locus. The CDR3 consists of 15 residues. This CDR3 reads CASSKLDRGGDGYTF. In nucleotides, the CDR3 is TGTGCCAGCAGCAAACTGGACAGGGGAGGAGATGGCTACACCTTC.